This T cell receptor beta chain is from a study of cytomegalovirus exposure and HLA in healthy donors. Study results and caveats: Accurate prediction of HLA-A and HLA-B alleles (for most subjects) was reportedly achieved from TCR beta sequences. With later analysis, a missense DCLRE1C variant became linked to TCR beta V- and J-gene trimming.

This clone has more than one count but fewer than ten. Its antigen is as yet unknown. PCR employed 60 Vbeta and 13 Jbeta primers. Assay used: immunoSEQ multiplex PCR; TCRdb lists only in-frame clones, some missing. The sample records 150,000 to 170,000 clones, over 60% being singletons. Germline-derived CDR1 and CDR2 are SEHNR and FQNEAQ (reference sequence). V shed 5 bases and J 6 bases; nucleotides not matched to a gene: 9. This CDR3 has 15 amino acids. The sample comprised PBMCs. The receptor comes from a woman in her thirties or forties in good health and CMV-seronegative. The chain recombines TRBV7-9 with TRBJ1-5; TRBD1 matches 8 bases. In DNA, the CDR3 is TGTGCCAGCAGCCTCGGGACAGGTTTGAGTCAGCCCCAGCATTTT. Translation gives CASSLGTGLSQPQHF.